The 14 T cell receptor beta chains presented below share a single source sample, sequenced in a study of post-analysis software for immune sequencing data. These receptors' antigens are unknown. Built from TCR beta cDNA, the libraries had unique molecular identifiers in them. Using its own MiXCR run on the PCR reads, TCRdb lists one record per CDR3 protein. The sample has 600,000 to 700,000 distinct CDR3 sequences, 55% to 60% seen once; the top ten hold 10% to 12%. Regarding the study as a whole: TRBV5-6, TRBV5-1 and TRBV20-1 were among about 5 TRBV segments more frequent in patients than controls.

Sequenced material: blood. All receptors derive from a girl aged 2 to 10 with multiple sclerosis.

The chain has TRBV7-2 and TRBJ1-5; D may be TRBD1 (5 bases). Per the germline V gene, CDR1 is SGHTA and CDR2 is FQGNSA. The CDR3 extends over 15 amino acids. Trimming took 1 base from V and 5 from J, leaving 12 bases between them. CDR3 nucleotides: TGTGCCAGCAGCTTAGGGCAGGGCGGCTATCAGCCCCAGCATTTT. Translating gives CASSLGQGGYQPQHF.

J is TRBJ1-5 and V is TRBV4-3, with D tentatively TRBD1 (5 bases). V was cut by 0 bases and J by 3 bases, with 15 bases left in between. Germline CDR1 and CDR2: LGHNA and YSLEER. The CDR3 runs 17 residues. The CDR3 sequence: CASSQEQGRGNNQPQHF. CDR3 nucleotides: TGCGCCAGCAGCCAAGAGCAGGGACGGGGGAACAATCAGCCCCAGCATTTT.

The rearrangement joins TRBV20-1 to TRBJ2-2; D not resolved. V lost 6 bases to trimming and J lost 5 bases, with 19 bases between them. Germline CDR1 DFQATT, CDR2 SNEGSKA (reference sequence). The CDR3 is made up of 15 amino acids. CDR3 nucleotides: TGCAGTGCCCGGATCCCGGGTAGGGATACCGGGGAGCTGTTTTTT. Translating it yields CSARIPGRDTGELFF.

This clonotype has just one count. V usage is TRBV12-3 or TRBV12-4 and J usage is TRBJ2-7; the D gene is possibly TRBD1 (5 bases). TRBJ2-5 matches the DNA end more closely, so the J call is doubtful. The CDR3 sequence is 15 residues long. The CDR3 sequence: CASNKQGLDGETQYF. The DNA for the CDR3 is TGTGCCAGCAACAAGCAGGGTCTGGACGGAGAGACCCAGTACTTC.

This sequence joins TRBV5-1 and TRBJ2-4; 7 bases match TRBD1. This CDR3 is 14 amino acids long. CDR1 is SGHRS and CDR2 is YFSETQ in the germline V gene. V trimming: 0 bases; J trimming: 5 bases; junction bases outside the gene matches: 2. The CDR3 region has the DNA TGCGCCAGCAGCTTGGAGGGGACAGAAAACATTCAGTACTTC. This translates into CASSLEGTENIQYF.

This clonotype was seen many times. The chain carries TRBV9 and TRBJ2-1; D ambiguous. The germline V gene has CDR1 SGDLS and CDR2 YYNGEE. CDR3 size: 13 residues. Trimming took off 5 bases at V and 0 bases at J, with 6 bases between the two ends. DNA for the CDR3: TGTGCCAGCAGTGTGGGCTCCTACAATGAGCAGTTCTTC. Protein product: CASSVGSYNEQFF.

This sequence joins TRBV6-6 and TRBJ2-1, with TRBD2 identical over 10 bases. The germline V gene has CDR1 MNHNY and CDR2 SVGAGI (reference sequence). The CDR3 totals 15 residues. V lost 6 bases, J lost 4 bases, and 6 bases stayed unmatched. This chain's CDR3 is CASRSGTSEYNEQFF. In nucleotides, the CDR3 is TGTGCCAGCAGGTCCGGGACTAGCGAGTACAATGAGCAGTTCTTC.

The V call is TRBV28, the J call TRBJ2-7, with TRBD1 matching over 7 bases. The CDR3 extends over 14 amino acids. The V and J ends lost 7 bases and 4 bases, in that order; junction bases with no gene match: 10. CDR1 and CDR2 (germline): MDHEN, SYDVKM. The CDR3 nucleotides read TGTGCCAGCACCTCCCCGACAGGGCGGTACGAGCAGTACTTC. Protein: CASTSPTGRYEQYF.

V usage is TRBV28 and J usage is TRBJ1-2; tentative D call: TRBD1 (5 bases). This CDR3 contains 11 residues. The germline gives CDR1 MDHEN, CDR2 SYDVKM. V dropped 8 bases and J dropped 2 bases, with 6 bases sitting between them. CDR3 in DNA: TGTGCCAGCTGGGGCAACTATGGCTACACCTTC. Its translation is CASWGNYGYTF.

This clonotype has only a few counts. This rearrangement joins TRBV12-3 or TRBV12-4 to TRBJ1-1; the D gene is possibly TRBD1 (5 bases). Deletions cut 6 bases from V and 3 bases from J, with 14 bases between. CDR3 length equals 14 residues. The CDR3 protein is CASSPHGRDTEAFF. In DNA form, the CDR3 reads TGTGCCAGCAGCCCCCATGGCAGGGACACTGAAGCTTTCTTT.

The CDR3 loop reads CASSKTGSEQYF. CDR3 nucleotide sequence: TGTGCCAGCAGCAAAACAGGGTCCGAGCAGTACTTC. The rearrangement joins TRBV7-9 to TRBJ2-7, with D perhaps matching TRBD1 (6 bases). The germline gives CDR1 SEHNR, CDR2 FQNEAQ (reference sequence). V was clipped by 5 bases and J by 6 bases, with 11 bases between them. The CDR3 loop spans 12 amino acids. The whole variable domain, remainder taken from reference TRBV7-9 and TRBJ2-7, is DTGVSQNPRHKITKRGQNVTFRCDPISEHNRLYWYRQTLGQGPEFLTYFQNEAQLEKSRLLSDRFSAERPKGSFSTLEIQRTEQGDSAMYLCASSKTGSEQYFGPGTRLTVT.

This chain links TRBV7-2 with TRBJ2-3; D ambiguous. Germline V gene lookup returns CDR1 SGHTA and CDR2 FQGNSA. With 7 bases removed from V and 6 bases from J, the gap between germline ends came to 8 bases. This CDR3 has 11 residues. The CDR3 loop is CASTGLDTQYF. CDR3 in DNA: TGTGCCAGCACCGGCTTGGATACGCAGTATTTT.

The chain couples TRBV6-6 to TRBJ2-7; D assignment may be TRBD1 or TRBD2 (5 bases each). V was trimmed by 8 bases and J by 2 bases, leaving 13 bases between them. The CDR3 has 13 residues. The germline V gene has CDR1 MNHNY and CDR2 SVGAGI (reference sequence). The CDR3 loop is CASGRDPTYEQYF. Here the CDR3 DNA reads TGTGCCAGCGGCCGGGACCCAACCTACGAGCAGTACTTC.

The chain couples TRBV7-8 to TRBJ2-7; 8 bases agree with TRBD2. J gave up 2 bases and V 5 bases, and 5 bases lay outside the gene matches. This CDR3 region has 14 residues. Germline CDR1 SGHVS, CDR2 FQNEAQ. CDR3: CASSTLAGTYEQYF. The CDR3 DNA reads as TGTGCCAGCAGCACGCTAGCGGGTACCTACGAGCAGTACTTC. The full variable domain, in which reference TRBV7-8 and TRBJ2-7 provide the parts outside the CDR3, is GAGVSQSPRYKVAKRGQDVALRCDPISGHVSLFWYQQALGQGPEFLTYFQNEAQLDKSGLPSDRFFAERPEGSVSTLKIQRTQQEDSAVYLCASSTLAGTYEQYFGPGTRLTVT.